This T cell receptor (beta chain) was identified in a study of shared clonotypes between healthy human individuals. Generated by immunoSEQ multiplex PCR, the TCRdb table keeps only in-frame clones and is missing some. The sample shows 550,000 to 650,000 clones, approximately 96% of them seen only once. The naive CD8 subset, CD45RO-negative cells positively selected for CCR7, excluded terminally differentiated effector memory CD45RA+ cells. The CDR3 has 17 amino acids. V shed 0 bases and J shed 3 bases, with 14 bases lying between them. Germline V lookup: CDR1 MGHRA, CDR2 YSYEKL. The chain couples TRBV4-1 to TRBJ2-2, with a tentative D call TRBD2 (6 bases). The material sequenced was naive CD8+ T cells sorted from blood. This clonotype originated in a woman under 40 in good health. CDR3 sequence reads: CASSQDESGSDTGELFF. The CDR3 coding sequence is TGCGCCAGCAGCCAAGATGAGTCCGGGAGCGACACCGGGGAGCTGTTTTTT.